These 31 T cell receptor beta chains share one sample of origin, sequenced in a study of glioma-infiltrating T cells. Amplification of TCR alpha and beta CDR3 regions from RNA used iRepertoire nested multiplex PCR. A single record per CDR3 protein comes from TCRdb applying MiXCR to the multiplex PCR reads. The repertoire consists of approximately 20,000 distinct CDR3 sequences, with around 25% occurring once and the leading ten covering 13%. Sample: glioma tissue, nonneoplastic brain tissue, or PBMCs (not recorded which). These receptors came from a human donor with low-grade glioma or glioblastoma, undergoing nonglioma brain surgery, or in good health (not recorded which).

In this sample, this clonotype turned up many times. The genes are TRBV27 and TRBJ1-3; unclear D gene. The length of the CDR3 is 14 residues. V shed 6 bases and J shed 8 bases, with 17 bases lying between them. Germline-derived CDR1 and CDR2 are MNHEY and SMNVEV (reference sequence). This CDR3 reads CASSRAPKGYTIYF. As DNA, the CDR3 is TGTGCCAGCAGCCGGGCCCCAAAAGGATACACCATATATTTT.

This clonotype was counted a few times. The chain couples TRBV10-3 to TRBJ2-3; 7 bases agree with TRBD1. V gave up 10 bases and J gave up 1 base; unmatched junction bases: 11. CDR1 is ENHRY, CDR2 SYGVKD, per germline. This CDR3 is built from 15 residues. CDR3 region: CATQGSTDRTDTQYF. CDR3 nucleotides: TGTGCCACACAGGGGAGCACGGACCGCACAGATACGCAGTATTTT.

Points on this clonotype: This may be a read error, as it is one base from a much larger clone. The gene calls are TRBV7-3 and TRBJ2-1; weak D call: TRBD1 (5 bases). The CDR3 has 15 amino acids. V lost 6 bases, J lost 0 bases, and 12 bases lay in between. Germline V gives CDR1 SGHTA, CDR2 FQGTGA. The CDR3, as DNA: TGTGCCAGCAGGTTAGCAGGGTCCTCCTACAATGAGCAGTTCTTC. It translates to CASRLAGSSYNEQFF.

This clonotype has just a few counts. V is TRBV29-1 and J is TRBJ2-3; TRBD1 matches 9 bases. Germline assignment: CDR1 SQVTM and CDR2 ANQGSEA. This CDR3 is 11 amino acids long. The CDR3 here is CNIQGADTQYF. The CDR3 nucleotides read TGCAACATACAGGGGGCCGATACGCAGTATTTT.

V usage is TRBV7-2 and J usage is TRBJ2-3; 7 positions agree with TRBD2. This CDR3 has 15 residues. The germline V gene has CDR1 SGHTA and CDR2 FQGNSA. J lost 2 bases, V lost 7 bases, and 9 bases had no gene match. CDR3 loop: CASTRDGGYTDTQYF. DNA for the CDR3: TGTGCCAGCACCCGGGACGGGGGGTACACAGATACGCAGTATTTT. Full variable domain (outside the CDR3, taken from reference TRBV7-2 and TRBJ2-3): GAGVSQSPSNKVTEKGKDVELRCDPISGHTALYWYRQSLGQGLEFLIYFQGNSAPDKSGLPSDRFSAERTGGSVSTLTIQRTQQEDSAVYLCASTRDGGYTDTQYFGPGTRLTVL.

Within the sample, this clonotype is medium-sized. The gene calls are TRBV20-1 and TRBJ1-6, with 7 bases matching TRBD1. V lost 1 base, J lost 5 bases, and 2 bases stayed unmatched. Germline V gene sequence: CDR1 DFQATT, CDR2 SNEGSKA (reference sequence). CDR3 length: 14 residues. CDR3 sequence: CSARATGDNSPLHF. CDR3 DNA: TGCAGTGCTAGAGCAACAGGGGATAATTCACCCCTCCACTTT.

This clonotype was seen ten or more times. V and J are TRBV12-3 or TRBV12-4 and TRBJ2-3; D is unresolved. The V end lost 6 bases, the J end lost 3 bases, and 4 bases lay between the germline ends. This CDR3 is built from 11 residues. The CDR3 loop is CASRRTDTQYF. CDR3 coding DNA: TGTGCCAGCAGGCGGACAGATACGCAGTATTTT.

As concerns this clonotype: An end of the junction does not agree with germline; a read error may underlie this. The gene calls are TRBV28 and TRBJ2-7; TRBD1 matches 10 bases. The CDR3 length is 15 residues. In germline, CDR1 is MDHEN, CDR2 SYDVKM. The CDR3 loop is CASQTTGQGLHEQYF. CDR3 bases: TGTGCCAGTCAAACGACGGGACAGGGGCTCCACGAGCAATACTTC.

This clonotype was observed a handful of times. It may be a read error: a sequence one base away is much more abundant. The chain couples TRBV6-1 to TRBJ1-6; tentative D call: TRBD1 (6 bases). The CDR3 sequence is 15 residues long. Germline loops: CDR1 MNHNS, CDR2 SASEGT. V was trimmed by 6 bases and J by 5 bases, leaving 14 bases between them. CDR3 DNA sequence: TGTGCCAGCAGCCAACTCAGGGGTAATAATTCACCCCTCCACTTT. Its translation: CASSQLRGNNSPLHF.

This clonotype has at least ten counts. J is TRBJ2-3 and V is TRBV7-2; TRBD2 aligns across 9 bases. Trimming removed 1 base from V and 4 bases from J; junction bases left unmatched: 3. Germline V gene lookup returns CDR1 SGHTA and CDR2 FQGNSA. The CDR3 has 15 residues. CDR3 sequence: CASSLEVAGADTQYF. CDR3 nucleotide sequence: TGTGCCAGCAGCTTAGAGGTAGCGGGGGCAGATACGCAGTATTTT. Looking up the rest from reference TRBV7-2 and TRBJ2-3 gives the full variable domain: GAGVSQSPSNKVTEKGKDVELRCDPISGHTALYWYRQSLGQGLEFLIYFQGNSAPDKSGLPSDRFSAERTGGSVSTLTIQRTQQEDSAVYLCASSLEVAGADTQYFGPGTRLTVL.

This clonotype was counted many times. V usage is TRBV6-1 and J usage is TRBJ2-7; D perhaps matches TRBD1 (5 bases). V dropped 5 bases and J dropped 0 bases, with 8 bases sitting between them. CDR1 is MNHNS, CDR2 SASEGT, per germline. The CDR3 has 13 residues. CDR3 sequence: CASSRQSSYEQYF. The CDR3 DNA sequence: TGTGCCAGCAGTCGACAGAGCTCCTACGAGCAGTACTTC.

The table lists this clonotype with a few counts. The chain links TRBV12-3 or TRBV12-4 to TRBJ1-1; no reliable D call. The CDR3 runs to 12 residues. Trimming removed 1 base at V and 11 bases at J, with 11 bases between. The CDR3 nucleotides read TGTGCCAGCAGTTTAGATGACCGCGGGGCTTTCTTT. This gives the protein CASSLDDRGAFF.

V usage is TRBV28 and J usage is TRBJ2-6, with TRBD2 as a possible D gene (5 bases). Germline V gene lookup returns CDR1 MDHEN and CDR2 SYDVKM. Trimming left V 7 bases short and J 4 bases short, with 14 bases between. The CDR3 has 15 residues. The CDR3 protein is CASTIAGAGANVLTF. CDR3 bases: TGTGCCAGCACCATTGCGGGTGCCGGGGCCAACGTCCTGACTTTC.

A remark on this clonotype: No conserved phenylalanine or tryptophan is present at the end of the CDR3, so a read error is the likely explanation. J is TRBJ1-2 and V is TRBV28; TRBD1 matches 9 bases. The CDR3 totals 13 residues. The V and J ends lost 6 bases and 8 bases, in that order; junction bases with no gene match: 7. Germline V gene lookup returns CDR1 MDHEN and CDR2 SYDVKM. DNA of the CDR3: TGTGCCAGCAGCCGGGACAGGGTGGGAGGCTACACCTTA. Encoded protein: CASSRDRVGGYTL.

This clonotype is medium-sized in the sample. The V and J genes are TRBV27 and TRBJ2-7; D might be TRBD1 (5 bases). Germline CDR1 MNHEY, CDR2 SMNVEV (reference sequence). The V end lost 5 bases, the J end lost 4 bases, and 15 bases lay between the germline ends. CDR3 length: 14 amino acids. CDR3 amino acids: CASSVKGIAYEQYF. Written as DNA, the CDR3 is TGTGCCAGCAGTGTCAAGGGGATCGCGTACGAGCAGTACTTC.

This clonotype has a count of ten or more. This chain uses TRBV6-6 with TRBJ1-1; 7 bases fit TRBD1. J gave up 3 bases and V 2 bases, and 6 bases lay outside the gene matches. Germline lookup yields CDR1 MNHNY and CDR2 SVGAGI (reference sequence). This CDR3 has 15 amino acids. CDR3 nucleotides: TGTGCCAGCAGTTACACCGGCCAGGGGGACACTGAAGCTTTCTTT. Translated: CASSYTGQGDTEAFF.

This clonotype was seen repeatedly, ten times or more. The CDR3 nucleotides read TGTGCCACCAGTGAAAAGGGCACCTACAATGAGCAGTTCTTC. This gives the protein CATSEKGTYNEQFF. V usage is TRBV24-1 and J usage is TRBJ2-1; the D is unclear. The CDR3 consists of 14 residues. The germline CDR1 and CDR2 sequences are KGHDR and SFDVKD. Trimming stripped 4 bases from V and 2 bases from J, with 8 bases between.

The chain combines TRBV4-2 with TRBJ2-5; TRBD1 aligns across 8 bases. The trim removed 5 bases at V and 4 bases at J, leaving 12 bases unmatched. The CDR3 has 16 amino acids. Germline V gene data show CDR1 as LGHNA and CDR2 as YNFKEQ. The chain's CDR3 is CASSTRGQGAGETQYF. DNA for the CDR3: TGTGCCAGCAGCACCCGGGGGCAGGGGGCAGGAGAGACCCAGTACTTC.

This clonotype has ten or more counts. This sequence joins TRBV4-2 and TRBJ2-5; 7 bases fit TRBD2. Germline V gene sequence: CDR1 LGHNA, CDR2 YNFKEQ. This CDR3 region has 12 residues. Trimming took 3 bases from V and 9 from J; bases not matched to a gene: 4. The CDR3 nucleotides read TGTGCCAGCAGCCAGCCAGCGGGGTCCCAGTACTTC. It yields the protein CASSQPAGSQYF.

This clonotype was seen many times. The chain combines TRBV27 with TRBJ1-4; 7 bases match TRBD1. The CDR3 totals 15 residues. The J segment lost 4 bases and the V segment lost 4 bases, leaving 6 bases of the junction unmatched. From germline, CDR1 is MNHEY and CDR2 SMNVEV (reference sequence). The CDR3 nucleotides are TGTGCCAGCAGTTCCCCGGGACAGCTTAATGAAAAACTGTTTTTT. Its protein product is CASSSPGQLNEKLFF.

With regard to this clonotype: This may be a read error: a much more frequent sequence differs by one nucleotide. The chain carries TRBV2 and TRBJ2-1; 9 positions match TRBD2. Germline CDR1 reads SNHLY; CDR2 reads FYNNEI. This CDR3 region has 15 residues. The CDR3 nucleotides read TGTGCCAGCAGCGCCCTAAGCGGGGGGTACAATGAGCAGTCCTTC. Translation gives CASSALSGGYNEQSF. Filled out from reference TRBV2 and TRBJ2-1, the complete variable domain reads EPEVTQTPSHQVTQMGQEVILRCVPISNHLYFYWYRQILGQKVEFLVSFYNNEISEKSEIFDDQFSVERPDGSNFTLKIRSTKLEDSAMYFCASSALSGGYNEQSFGPGTRLTVL.

In this sample, this clonotype turned up many times. The rearrangement links TRBV7-2 to TRBJ2-3; no firm D call. The CDR3 sequence is 14 residues long. Germline CDR1 SGHTA, CDR2 FQGNSA. V was cut by 1 base and J by 2 bases, with 7 bases left in between. The CDR3 coding sequence is TGTGCCAGCAGCTTAGACACCTCCACAGATACGCAGTATTTT. It specifies CASSLDTSTDTQYF.

This clonotype was seen at least ten times. The chain combines TRBV7-9 with TRBJ1-2, with D unresolved. Trimming removed 1 base at V and 0 bases at J, with 12 bases between. The CDR3 runs to 16 residues. Germline-derived CDR1 and CDR2 are SEHNR and FQNEAQ (reference sequence). The CDR3, as DNA: TGTGCCAGCAGCTTAGTTAGTGCGGAAGCTAACTATGGCTACACCTTC. Amino acid sequence: CASSLVSAEANYGYTF.

A remark on this clonotype: A clone one base away is much larger, so this may be a read error. The V and J genes are TRBV24-1 and TRBJ2-1; D call uncertain. Germline assignment: CDR1 KGHDR and CDR2 SFDVKD. The length of the CDR3 is 11 residues. CDR3 sequence reads: CAISDLDEQFF. CDR3 sequence (DNA): TGTGCCATCAGTGATTTAGATGAGCAGTTCTTC.

Note on this clonotype: This is likely a read error, given that the CDR3 carries no conserved phenylalanine or tryptophan at its end. This chain joins TRBV27 and TRBJ1-1, with TRBD1 matching 10 bases. Germline V gene sequence: CDR1 MNHEY, CDR2 SMNVEV (reference sequence). This CDR3 has 14 residues. The junction had 3 bases not matched to a gene; V was cut back by 5 bases and J by 3 bases. Written as DNA, the CDR3 is TGTGCCAGCAGTGCCGGGACAGGGGACACTGAAGCTTTCTCT. This encodes CASSAGTGDTEAFS.

The rearrangement links TRBV28 to TRBJ2-7; perhaps TRBD2 as D (7 bases). Looked up from germline, CDR1 is MDHEN and CDR2 is SYDVKM. The CDR3 is made up of 14 amino acids. Trimming took off 3 bases at V and 2 bases at J, with 11 bases between the two ends. The CDR3 DNA is TGTGCCAGCAGTTTGGGCGGGGGCCCCTACGAGCAGTACTTC. This sequence encodes CASSLGGGPYEQYF. The whole variable domain, remainder taken from reference TRBV28 and TRBJ2-7, is DVKVTQSSRYLVKRTGEKVFLECVQDMDHENMFWYRQDPGLGLRLIYFSYDVKMKEKGDIPEGYSVSREKKERFSLILESASTNQTSMYLCASSLGGGPYEQYFGPGTRLTVT.

The chain has TRBV5-6 and TRBJ2-3, with D hard to call. The CDR3 runs 13 residues. Looked up from germline, CDR1 is SGHDT and CDR2 is YYEEEE. The V end was cut by 0 bases, the J end by 4 bases, with 6 bases between. The DNA of the CDR3 is TGTGCCAGCAGCTTGGTACTCGCAGATACGCAGTATTTT. The encoded protein is CASSLVLADTQYF.

This clonotype appeared many times. The chain couples TRBV6-1 to TRBJ2-2; D gene ambiguous. V dropped 8 bases and J dropped 3 bases, with 13 bases sitting between them. The CDR3 runs 14 residues. Germline lookup yields CDR1 MNHNS and CDR2 SASEGT. CDR3 DNA: TGTGCCAGCGGGAAGCTTCCGGACACCGGGGAGCTGTTTTTT. It encodes CASGKLPDTGELFF.

In the case of this clonotype: This may be a read error: a much more frequent sequence differs by one nucleotide. It is likely a read error, because the conserved phenylalanine at the end of the CDR3 is missing. The chain recombines TRBV3-1 with TRBJ1-6; D unresolved. CDR3 length: 12 amino acids. Germline loops: CDR1 LGHDT, CDR2 YNNKEL (reference sequence). V dropped 1 base and J dropped 10 bases, with 5 bases sitting between them. This chain's CDR3 is CASSQVLSPLHL. DNA of the CDR3: TGTGCCAGCAGCCAAGTTTTGTCACCCCTCCACCTT.

The CDR3 region is CASSFQGAYYGYTF. The CDR3 nucleotides are TGTGCCAGCAGTTTCCAGGGGGCTTACTATGGCTACACCTTC. The chain links TRBV12-3 or TRBV12-4 to TRBJ1-2, with TRBD1 matching over 8 bases. The CDR3 is 14 residues long. The V segment lost 3 bases and the J segment 3 bases; nucleotides outside the gene matches: 3.

As for this clonotype: A much larger clone sits a single nucleotide away, making a read error possible. V and J are TRBV7-2 and TRBJ2-1, with 9 bases identical to TRBD2. This CDR3 is built from 15 residues. J lost 6 bases, V lost 3 bases, and 6 bases had no gene match. Germline CDR1 is SGHTA and CDR2 is FQGNSA. CDR3 coding DNA: TGTGCCAGCAGCTTTCTAGCGGGACATCCCAATGAGCAGTTCTTC. Translating gives CASSFLAGHPNEQFF.